This TCR beta chain was captured in a study of T cell responses to AZD1222 COVID-19 vaccine. TCRdb's copy holds only in-frame clones and misses some; the assay was immunoSEQ multiplex PCR. The data hold 90,000 to 150,000 clones, with approximately 85% observed a single time. The CDR3 is made up of 13 amino acids. The V end was cut by 2 bases, the J end by 8 bases, with 12 bases between. The germline CDR1 and CDR2 sequences are MNHEY and SVGAGI. The TCR was taken from an adult in good health. This specimen consisted of peripheral blood, obtained on day 0 of AZD1222 vaccination. This chain joins TRBV6-5 and TRBJ1-2, with a weak D call TRBD1 (6 bases). The CDR3 sequence: CASSYRQAGGYTF. DNA for the CDR3: TGTGCCAGCAGTTACCGACAGGCAGGGGGCTACACCTTC.